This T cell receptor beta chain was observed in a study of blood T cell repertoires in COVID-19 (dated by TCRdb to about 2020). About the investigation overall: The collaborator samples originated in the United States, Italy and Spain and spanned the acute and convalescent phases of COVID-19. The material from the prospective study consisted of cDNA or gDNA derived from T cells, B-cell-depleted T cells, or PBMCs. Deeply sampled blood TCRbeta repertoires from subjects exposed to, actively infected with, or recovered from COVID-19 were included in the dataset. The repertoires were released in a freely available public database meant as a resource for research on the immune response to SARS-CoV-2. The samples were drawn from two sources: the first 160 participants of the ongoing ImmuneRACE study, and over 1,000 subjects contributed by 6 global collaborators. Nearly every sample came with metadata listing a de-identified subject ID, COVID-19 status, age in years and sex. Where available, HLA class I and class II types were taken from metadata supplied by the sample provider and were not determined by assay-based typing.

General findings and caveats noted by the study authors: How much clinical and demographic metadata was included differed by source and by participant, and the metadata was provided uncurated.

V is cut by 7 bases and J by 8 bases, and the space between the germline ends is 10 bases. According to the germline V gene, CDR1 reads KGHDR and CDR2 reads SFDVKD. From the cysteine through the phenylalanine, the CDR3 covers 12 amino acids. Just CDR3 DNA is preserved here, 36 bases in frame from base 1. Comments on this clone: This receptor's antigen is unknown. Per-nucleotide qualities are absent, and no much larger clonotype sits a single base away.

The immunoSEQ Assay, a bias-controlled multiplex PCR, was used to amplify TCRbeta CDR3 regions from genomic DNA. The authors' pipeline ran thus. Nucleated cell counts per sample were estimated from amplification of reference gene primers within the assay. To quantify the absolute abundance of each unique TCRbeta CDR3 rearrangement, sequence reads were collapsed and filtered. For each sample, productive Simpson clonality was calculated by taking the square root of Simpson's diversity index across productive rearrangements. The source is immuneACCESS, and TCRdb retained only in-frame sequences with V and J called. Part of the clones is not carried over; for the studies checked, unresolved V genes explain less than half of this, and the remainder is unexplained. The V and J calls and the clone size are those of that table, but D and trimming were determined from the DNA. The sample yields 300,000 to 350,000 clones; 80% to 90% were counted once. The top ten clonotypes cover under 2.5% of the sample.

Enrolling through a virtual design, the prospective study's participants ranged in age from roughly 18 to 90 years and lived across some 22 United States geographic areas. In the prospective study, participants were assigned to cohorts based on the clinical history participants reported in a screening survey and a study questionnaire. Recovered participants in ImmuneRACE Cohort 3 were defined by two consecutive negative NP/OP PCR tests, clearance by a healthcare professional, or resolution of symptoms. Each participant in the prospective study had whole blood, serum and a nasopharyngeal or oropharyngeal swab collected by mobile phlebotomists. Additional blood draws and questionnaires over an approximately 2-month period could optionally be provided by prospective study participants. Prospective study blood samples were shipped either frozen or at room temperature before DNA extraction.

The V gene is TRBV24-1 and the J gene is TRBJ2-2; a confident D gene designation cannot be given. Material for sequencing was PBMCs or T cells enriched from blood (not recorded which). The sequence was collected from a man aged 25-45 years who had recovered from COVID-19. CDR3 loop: CATSLPRGELFF. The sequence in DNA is TGTGCCACCAGCCTCCCTCGGGGGGAGCTGTTTTTT.